This record looks at one T cell receptor (beta chain) sequence and its context. Antigen specificity is unknown. The CDR3 is 16 amino acids. The V gene's germline CDR1 is LGHDT and CDR2 YNNKEL (reference sequence). Deletions cut 0 bases from V and 1 base from J, with 10 bases between. This specimen comes from a study of response to subunit inactivated influenza vaccine. Study results and limitations: The authors proposed limited new T cell recruitment per seasonal influenza vaccination.

One entry per CDR3 protein, called by TCRdb with MiXCR from the RT-PCR reads. The data show 650,000 to 850,000 distinct CDR3 sequences, with more than 11% seen just once and approximately 7% held by the top ten. This clonotype was sampled from a man between 45 and 60 years old who received an inactivated influenza vaccine. The chain employs TRBV3-1 and TRBJ2-1; no firm D call. The specimen was PBMCs from blood, collected approximately 15 days before vaccination. The CDR3 DNA reads as TGTGCCAGCAGCCAAGAAAAACTGACTTCCTACAATGAGCAGTTCTTC. This gives the protein CASSQEKLTSYNEQFF.